This is a list of T cell receptor beta chains from one sample in a study of regulatory T cells in long-lasting Graves disease. TCRdb itself ran the multiplex PCR reads through MiXCR, one entry per CDR3 protein. The repertoire consists of 400,000 to 500,000 distinct CDR3 sequences, with less than 25% occurring once and the leading ten covering over 7.5%. Sequences were derived from peripheral blood mononuclear cells (PBMCs), sampled when the disease was refractory, from a patient treated with antithyroid drugs. Every receptor here comes from a female donor with Graves disease. Each CDR3 is given with its conserved first and last residue. A D gene is named only where the DNA matches it firmly. Expanded clones are given a class, and other clones once, few, many or no size at all.

J gene | D gene | clone size | V gene | CDR3 DNA | CDR3 protein
TRBJ1-5 | TRBD1 | many | TRBV6-1 | TGTGCCAGCAGGGGGACAGGGCAAATACAGCCCCAGCATTTT | CASRGTGQIQPQHF
TRBJ2-7 | - | many | TRBV27 | TGTGCCAGCAGTTCCTTGGGTGTTCAGGGGCCCTACGAGCAGTACTTC | CASSSLGVQGPYEQYF
TRBJ2-5 | - | many | TRBV7-2 | TGTGCCAGCAGCTTAGACCTTGACGAAACCCAGTACTTC | CASSLDLDETQYF
TRBJ2-5 | - | many | TRBV10-3 | TGTGCCATCAGTGAGGGGAAAGAGACCCAGTACTTC | CAISEGKETQYF
TRBJ1-1 | - | many | TRBV6-1 | TGTGCCAGCAGTATAAAGCGGACTGAAGCTTTCTTT | CASSIKRTEAFF
TRBJ1-5 | TRBD1 | - | TRBV6-2/TRBV6-3 | TGTGCCAGCAGTTCACAGGGGGAGCAGCCCCAGCATTTT | CASSSQGEQPQHF
TRBJ1-2 | - | many | TRBV7-2 | TGTGCCAGCAGCTCCCGAATGGACAGTAAGCTGGCTGGCTACACCTTC | CASSSRMDSKLAGYTF
TRBJ2-2 | TRBD2 | - | TRBV5-1 | TGCGCCAGCAGCTTGGTTACTAGCGGGAGCACCGGGGAGCTGTTTTTT | CASSLVTSGSTGELFF
TRBJ1-2 | - | - | TRBV29-1 | TGCAGCACCGAAGAGGGACGGGATGGCTACACCTTC | CSTEEGRDGYTF
TRBJ2-7 | - | - | TRBV9 | TGTGCCAGCAGTTTTAGACCGAACCTACTCTACGAGCAGTACTTC | CASSFRPNLLYEQYF
TRBJ2-5 | - | - | TRBV10-3 | TGTGCCATCAGTGAGGCAGGAGAAGAGACCCAGTACTTC | CAISEAGEETQYF
TRBJ2-7 | TRBD1 | many | TRBV12-3/TRBV12-4 | TGTGCCAGCAGTACCGGGACAGGGAGACGCACCTACGAGCAGTACTTC | CASSTGTGRRTYEQYF
TRBJ2-1 | TRBD2 | - | TRBV6-2/TRBV6-3 | TGTGCCAGCAGTTACCTTCTAGCGGGGAACTACAATGAGCAGTTCTTC | CASSYLLAGNYNEQFF
TRBJ2-7 | TRBD2 | - | TRBV7-9 | TGTGCCAGCAGCTCCGAGAGCGGGATTCCCTCCTACGAGCAGTACTTC | CASSSESGIPSYEQYF
TRBJ1-4 | - | - | TRBV4-1 | TGCGCCAGCAGCCAAGATGCTAAACTGTTTTTT | CASSQDAKLFF
TRBJ1-2 | - | many | TRBV24-1 | TGTGCCACCAGTGATTGGGGTGTAGGTGGCTACACCTTC | CATSDWGVGGYTF
TRBJ2-7 | - | few | TRBV28 | TGTACCAGCAGTTTATTACTAGTCGTCTACGAGCAGTACTTC | CTSSLLLVVYEQYF
TRBJ2-3 | - | - | TRBV6-2/TRBV6-3 | TGTGCCAGCAGTTTCGGGGATGGAGGCCCCCGGGATACGCAGTATTTT | CASSFGDGGPRDTQYF
TRBJ2-5 | TRBD2 | many | TRBV27 | TGTGCCAGCAGTCCCCTGACTAGCGGGAGGTCGGAGACCCAGTACTTC | CASSPLTSGRSETQYF
TRBJ2-3 | - | - | TRBV5-1 | TGCGCCAGCAGCTTGTCTGCTTGGGTGGCAGATACGCAGTATTTT | CASSLSAWVADTQYF